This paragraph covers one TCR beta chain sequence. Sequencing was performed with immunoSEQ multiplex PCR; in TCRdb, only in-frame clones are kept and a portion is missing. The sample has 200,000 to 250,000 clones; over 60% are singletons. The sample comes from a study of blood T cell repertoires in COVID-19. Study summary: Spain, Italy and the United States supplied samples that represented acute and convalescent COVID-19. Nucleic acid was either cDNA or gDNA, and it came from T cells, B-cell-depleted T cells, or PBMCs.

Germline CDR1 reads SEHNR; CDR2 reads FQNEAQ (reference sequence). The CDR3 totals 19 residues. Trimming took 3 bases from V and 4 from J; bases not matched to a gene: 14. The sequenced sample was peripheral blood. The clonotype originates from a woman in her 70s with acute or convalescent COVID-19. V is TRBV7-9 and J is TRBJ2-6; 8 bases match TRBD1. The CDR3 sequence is CASSFLAGQGSTGANVLTF. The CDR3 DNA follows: TGTGCCAGCAGCTTTTTAGCAGGACAGGGTTCGACCGGGGCCAACGTCCTGACTTTC.